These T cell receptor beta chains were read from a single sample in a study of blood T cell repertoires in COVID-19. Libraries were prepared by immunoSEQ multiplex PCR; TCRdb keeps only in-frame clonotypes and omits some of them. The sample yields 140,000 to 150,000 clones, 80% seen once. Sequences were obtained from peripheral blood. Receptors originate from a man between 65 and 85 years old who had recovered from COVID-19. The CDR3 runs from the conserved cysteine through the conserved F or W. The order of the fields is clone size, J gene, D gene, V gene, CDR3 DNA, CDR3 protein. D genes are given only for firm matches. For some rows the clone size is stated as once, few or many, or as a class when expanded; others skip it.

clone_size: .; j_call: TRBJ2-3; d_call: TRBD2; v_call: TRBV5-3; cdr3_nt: TGTGCCAGAACCCTCCCGGTTAGCGGGGGATCCCCTAGCACAGATACGCAGTATTTT; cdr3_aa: CARTLPVSGGSPSTDTQYF
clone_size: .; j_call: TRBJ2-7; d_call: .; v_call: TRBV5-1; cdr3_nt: TGCGCCAGCAGCCGCGACAGGCTCAAGTCCTACGAGCAGTACTTC; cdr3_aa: CASSRDRLKSYEQYF
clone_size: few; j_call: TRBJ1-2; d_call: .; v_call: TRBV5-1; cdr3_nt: TGCGCCAGCAGCTTGGAACCGTCCGCCGGCTATGGCTACACCTTC; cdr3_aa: CASSLEPSAGYGYTF
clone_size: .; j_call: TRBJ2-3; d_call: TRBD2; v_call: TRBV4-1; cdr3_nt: TGCGCCAGCAGCCGCCTAGCGGAATTCACAGATACGCAGTATTTT; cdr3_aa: CASSRLAEFTDTQYF
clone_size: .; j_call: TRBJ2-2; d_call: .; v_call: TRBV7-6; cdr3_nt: TGTGCCAGCAGCTTATACCAGTTGAACACCGGGGAGCTGTTTTTT; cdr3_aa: CASSLYQLNTGELFF
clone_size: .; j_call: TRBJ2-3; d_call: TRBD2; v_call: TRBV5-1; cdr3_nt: TGCGCCAGCAGACAACTAGCGGGAGACCCAGATACGCAGTATTTT; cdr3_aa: CASRQLAGDPDTQYF
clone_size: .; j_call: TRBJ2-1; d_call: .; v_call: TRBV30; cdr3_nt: TGTGCCTGGGACTCCTCCTACAATGAGCAGTTCTTC; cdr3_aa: CAWDSSYNEQFF
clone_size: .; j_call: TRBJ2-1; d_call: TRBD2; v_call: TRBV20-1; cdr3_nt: TGCAGTGCTAGTGAAGGGGCGGTTTGGCTAGCGGTCTACAATGAGCAGTTCTTC; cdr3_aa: CSASEGAVWLAVYNEQFF
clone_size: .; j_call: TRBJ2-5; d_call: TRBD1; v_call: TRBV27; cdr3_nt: TGTGCCAGCAAACGGGACAGGGGGTACCAAGAGACCCAGTACTTC; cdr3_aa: CASKRDRGYQETQYF
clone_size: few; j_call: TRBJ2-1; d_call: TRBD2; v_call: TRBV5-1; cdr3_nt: TGCGCCAGCAGCTTGGCAACTAGCGGCGATGAGCAGTTCTTC; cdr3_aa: CASSLATSGDEQFF
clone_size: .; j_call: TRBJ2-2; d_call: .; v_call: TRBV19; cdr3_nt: TGTGCCAGTAGTATAGCGGGAGAGGGGCCCCCCACCGGGGAGCTGTTTTTT; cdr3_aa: CASSIAGEGPPTGELFF
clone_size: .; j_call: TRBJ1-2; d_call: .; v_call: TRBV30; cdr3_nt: TGTGCCTGGAGCAAAAACAGGGTCAACTATGGCTACACCTTC; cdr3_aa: CAWSKNRVNYGYTF
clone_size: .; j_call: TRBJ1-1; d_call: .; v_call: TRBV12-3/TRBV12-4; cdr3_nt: TGTGCCAGCAGTTTGTTCCAGAACACTGAAGCTTTCTTT; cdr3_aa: CASSLFQNTEAFF
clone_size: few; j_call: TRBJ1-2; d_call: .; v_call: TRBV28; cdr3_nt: TGTGCCAGCAGTTTGGGAGGAAGCTATGGCTACACCTTC; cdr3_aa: CASSLGGSYGYTF
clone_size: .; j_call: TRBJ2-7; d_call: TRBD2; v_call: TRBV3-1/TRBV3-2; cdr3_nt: TGTGCCAGCAGTCACTATTTCAGCGGGGAAACCCCCTACGAGCAGTACTTC; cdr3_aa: CASSHYFSGETPYEQYF
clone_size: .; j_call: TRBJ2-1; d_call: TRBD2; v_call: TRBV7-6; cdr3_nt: TGTGCCAGCAGCCGCATATTTCCGACTAGCGGGACCAGCAATGAGCAGTTCTTC; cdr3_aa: CASSRIFPTSGTSNEQFF
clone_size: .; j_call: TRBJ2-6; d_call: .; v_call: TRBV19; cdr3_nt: TGTGCCAGTAAAAGGGGCGGAAGTGTTGGCGGGGCCAACGTCCTGACTTTC; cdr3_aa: CASKRGGSVGGANVLTF
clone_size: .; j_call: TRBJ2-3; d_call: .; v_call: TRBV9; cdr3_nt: TGTGCCAGCAGCGTAGATGGCCGAAACACAGATACGCAGTATTTT; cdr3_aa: CASSVDGRNTDTQYF
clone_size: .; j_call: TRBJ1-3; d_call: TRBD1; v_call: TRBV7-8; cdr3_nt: TGTGCCAGCAGCCCAGACAGGGAATCTGGAAACACCATATATTTT; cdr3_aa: CASSPDRESGNTIYF
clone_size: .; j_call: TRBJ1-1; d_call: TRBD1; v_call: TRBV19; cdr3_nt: TGTGCCAGTAGCATGGGACAGGGATTCACTGAAGCTTTCTTT; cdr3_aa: CASSMGQGFTEAFF
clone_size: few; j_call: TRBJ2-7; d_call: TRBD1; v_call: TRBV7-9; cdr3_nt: TGTGCCAGCAGCGACAGGGGTTTTAGCGAGTACGAGCAGTACTTC; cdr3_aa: CASSDRGFSEYEQYF
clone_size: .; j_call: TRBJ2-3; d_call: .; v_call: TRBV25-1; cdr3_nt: TGTGCCAGCACTCGTACGGGTATCACAGATACGCAGTATTTT; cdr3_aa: CASTRTGITDTQYF
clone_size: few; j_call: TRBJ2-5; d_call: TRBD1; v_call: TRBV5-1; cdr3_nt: TGCGCCAGCAGCGGAACCGGGACAGGGGGCCGAGAGACCCAGTACTTC; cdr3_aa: CASSGTGTGGRETQYF
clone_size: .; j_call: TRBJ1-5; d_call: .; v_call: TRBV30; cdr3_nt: TGTGCCTGGAGTATGCCAGGTTATAGCAATCAGCCCCAGCATTTT; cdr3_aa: CAWSMPGYSNQPQHF
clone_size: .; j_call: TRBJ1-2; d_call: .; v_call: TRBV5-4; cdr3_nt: TGTGCCAGCAGCCCGGTCCCAAACTATGGCTACACCTTC; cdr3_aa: CASSPVPNYGYTF
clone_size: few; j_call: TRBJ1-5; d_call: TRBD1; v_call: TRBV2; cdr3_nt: TGTGCCAGCAGTCTAGGGACAGGGGGCAGTCAGCCCCAGCATTTT; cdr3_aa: CASSLGTGGSQPQHF
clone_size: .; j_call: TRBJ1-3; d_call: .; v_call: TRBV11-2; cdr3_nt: TGTGCCAGCAGCTTAGGGCCAGGGACATCAGGAAACACCATATATTTT; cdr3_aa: CASSLGPGTSGNTIYF
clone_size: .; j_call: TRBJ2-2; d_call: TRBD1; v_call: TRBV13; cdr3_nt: TGTGCCAGCAGCTTGTGGGACAGGCTAAACACCGGGGAGCTGTTTTTT; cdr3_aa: CASSLWDRLNTGELFF
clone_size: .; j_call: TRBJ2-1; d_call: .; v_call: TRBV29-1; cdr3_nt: TGCAGCGTTGAAGATGGGGGCCGTTACAATGAGCAGTTCTTC; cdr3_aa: CSVEDGGRYNEQFF
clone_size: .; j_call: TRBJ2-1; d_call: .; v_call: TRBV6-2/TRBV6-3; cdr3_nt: TGTGCCAGCAGTTACGCTCCGAGCTCCTACAATGAGCAGTTCTTC; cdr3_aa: CASSYAPSSYNEQFF
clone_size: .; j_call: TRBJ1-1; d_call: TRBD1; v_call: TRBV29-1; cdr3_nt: TGCAGCGGTGAACAGGGGATGAACACTGAAGCTTTCTTT; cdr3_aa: CSGEQGMNTEAFF
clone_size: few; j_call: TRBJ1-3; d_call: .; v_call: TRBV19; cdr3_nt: TGTGCCAGTAGTACTGGACAGACCTCGTATGGAAACACCATATATTTT; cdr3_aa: CASSTGQTSYGNTIYF
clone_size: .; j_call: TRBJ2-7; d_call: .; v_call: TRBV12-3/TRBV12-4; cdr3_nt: TGTGCCAGCAGTTTGGCAGGGTCCTACGAGCAGTACTTC; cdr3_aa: CASSLAGSYEQYF
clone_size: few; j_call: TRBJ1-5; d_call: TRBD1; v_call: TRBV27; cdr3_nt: TGTGCCAGCAGTCCCTCGACAGGGGTGCTGCCCCAGCATTTT; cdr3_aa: CASSPSTGVLPQHF
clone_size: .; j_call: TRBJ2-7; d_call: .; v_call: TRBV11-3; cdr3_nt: TGTGCCAGCAGCGTGGCGGGACAGTACGAGCAGTACTTC; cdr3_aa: CASSVAGQYEQYF
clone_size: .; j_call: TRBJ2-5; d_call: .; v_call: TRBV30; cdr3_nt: TGTGCCTGGAGTGTACTCGAAGAGACCCAGTACTTC; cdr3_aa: CAWSVLEETQYF
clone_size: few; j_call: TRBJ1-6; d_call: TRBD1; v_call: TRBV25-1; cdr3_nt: TGTGCCAGCTCGGGACAGCATAATTCACCCCTCCACTTT; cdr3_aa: CASSGQHNSPLHF
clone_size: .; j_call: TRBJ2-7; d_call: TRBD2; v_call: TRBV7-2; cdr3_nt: TGTGCCAGCAGCCCACGGACTAGCGGGCTCGCCTACGAGCAGTACTTC; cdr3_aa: CASSPRTSGLAYEQYF
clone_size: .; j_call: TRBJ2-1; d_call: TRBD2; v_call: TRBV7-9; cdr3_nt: TGTGCCAGCAGCTCTACTAGCGATAGCTCCTACAATGAGCAGTTCTTC; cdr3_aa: CASSSTSDSSYNEQFF
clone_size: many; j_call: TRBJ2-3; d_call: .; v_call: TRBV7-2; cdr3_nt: TGTGCCAGCAGCACCGAGCGGGCTAGCACAGATACGCAGTATTTT; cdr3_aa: CASSTERASTDTQYF
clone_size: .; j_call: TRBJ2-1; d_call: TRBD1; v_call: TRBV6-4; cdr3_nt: TGTGCCAGCAGCCTGGACAGGGTTTCGGGTTACAATGAGCAGTTCTTC; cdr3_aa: CASSLDRVSGYNEQFF
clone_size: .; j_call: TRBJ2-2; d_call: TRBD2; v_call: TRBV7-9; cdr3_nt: TGTGCCAGCAGCCTCCCCAGCGGGAGGGTTCTCGCGAACACCGGGGAGCTGTTTTTT; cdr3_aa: CASSLPSGRVLANTGELFF
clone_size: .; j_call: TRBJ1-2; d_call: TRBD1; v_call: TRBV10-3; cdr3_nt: TGTGCCATCAGTCAAGGACAGGGCGTTAACTATGGCTACACCTTC; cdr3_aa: CAISQGQGVNYGYTF
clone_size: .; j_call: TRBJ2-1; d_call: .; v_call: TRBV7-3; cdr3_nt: TGTGCCAGCAGCAGCGGCGACAATGAGCAGTTCTTC; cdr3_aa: CASSSGDNEQFF